These 17 T cell receptor beta chains share one sample of origin, sequenced in a study of post-analysis software for immune sequencing data. Prepared TCR beta cDNA libraries contained unique molecular identifiers. A single record per CDR3 protein comes from TCRdb applying MiXCR to the PCR reads. The sample lists approximately 630,000 distinct CDR3 sequences, 59% occurring once. Findings and limits, study-wide: TRBV5-6, TRBV5-1 and TRBV20-1 were among several TRBV segments more frequent in patients than controls.

Their cognate antigens are unknown. The source material was blood. These receptors all stem from a girl aged 2-10 years with multiple sclerosis.

This chain uses TRBV5-1 with TRBJ2-1, with 9 bases aligning to TRBD1. Looked up from germline, CDR1 is SGHRS and CDR2 is YFSETQ. This CDR3 comprises 16 residues. V lost 3 bases and J lost 1; bases outside the gene matches: 5. Written as DNA, the CDR3 is TGCGCCAGCAGCTATCCCGGACAGGGGTCCTACAATGAGCAGTTCTTC. Amino acid sequence: CASSYPGQGSYNEQFF. Supplemented by reference TRBV5-1 and TRBJ2-1, the full variable domain reads KAGVTQTPRYLIKTRGQQVTLSCSPISGHRSVSWYQQTPGQGLQFLFEYFSETQRNKGNFPGRFSGRQFSNSRSEMNVSTLELGDSALYLCASSYPGQGSYNEQFFGPGTRLTVL.

V usage is TRBV4-3 and J usage is TRBJ2-3; 14 bases line up with TRBD2. V shed 0 bases and J 3 bases; nucleotides not matched to a gene: 8. Per germline, CDR1 LGHNA and CDR2 YSLEER. There are 19 residues in the CDR3. The chain's CDR3 is CASSQDWLGLAGVTDTQYF. Here the CDR3 DNA reads TGCGCCAGCAGCCAAGATTGGCTGGGACTAGCGGGGGTTACAGATACGCAGTATTTT.

This clonotype was counted only a few times. The V and J genes are TRBV29-1 and TRBJ2-7, with 7 positions matching TRBD1. J was trimmed by 1 base and V by 6 bases; bases with no gene match: 3. CDR1 is SQVTM, CDR2 ANQGSEA, per germline. This CDR3 contains 12 residues. CDR3 amino acids: CSVLTGSYEQYF. The CDR3 bases are TGCAGCGTATTGACAGGGTCCTACGAGCAGTACTTC.

In the case of this clonotype: A much larger clone is a single base away; this may be a read error. The CDR3 loop reads CAISEAPRGDEQYF. CDR3 nucleotides: TGTGCCATCAGTGAGGCTCCGCGGGGGGACGAGCAGTACTTC. The chain joins TRBV10-3 to TRBJ2-4; 8 bases align to TRBD2. The closer fit of TRBJ2-7 to the DNA end suggests the J call may be wrong. The length of the CDR3 is 14 residues. Germline CDR1 is ENHRY and CDR2 is SYGVKD.

This chain connects TRBV29-1 to TRBJ1-1; perhaps TRBD1 as D (6 bases). V was cut by 0 bases and J by 4 bases, with 12 bases left in between. Germline values: CDR1 SQVTM, CDR2 ANQGSEA. This CDR3 region has 14 residues. CDR3 region: CSVEDVAGVTEAFF. In nucleotides, the CDR3 is TGCAGCGTTGAAGATGTGGCAGGGGTCACTGAAGCTTTCTTT.

The chain uses TRBV5-5 and TRBJ1-2; no clear D gene. From germline, CDR1 is SGHKS and CDR2 YYEKEE (reference sequence). V dropped 1 base and J dropped 4 bases, with 8 bases sitting between them. The CDR3 contains 13 residues. CDR3 nucleotides: TGTGCCAGCAGCTTGCGGCCTCGCTATGGCTACACCTTC. Protein sequence: CASSLRPRYGYTF.

The rearrangement links TRBV5-1 to TRBJ2-1; D is unresolved. CDR1 SGHRS and CDR2 YFSETQ come from the germline V gene. This CDR3 contains 16 residues. Trimming cost V 4 bases and J 0 bases, with 14 bases left between them. As DNA, the CDR3 is TGCGCCAGCAGCCTGCTGGAGCCCAACTCCTACAATGAGCAGTTCTTC. Its protein is CASSLLEPNSYNEQFF.

This clonotype was counted a few times. The chain joins TRBV27 to TRBJ1-2; D call uncertain. The CDR3 runs 14 residues. V dropped 6 bases and J dropped 4 bases, with 15 bases sitting between them. Germline V lookup: CDR1 MNHEY, CDR2 SMNVEV (reference sequence). CDR3 in amino acids: CASSLTRRVYGYTF. In DNA, the CDR3 is TGTGCCAGCAGCTTGACGAGAAGGGTCTATGGCTACACCTTC.

V is TRBV7-9 and J is TRBJ2-3; 7 bases are shared with TRBD1. V lost 5 bases and J lost 0; bases outside the gene matches: 5. This CDR3 has 15 residues. The germline CDR1 and CDR2 sequences are SEHNR and FQNEAQ (reference sequence). CDR3 sequence: CASSHGTASTDTQYF. The DNA of the CDR3 is TGTGCCAGCAGCCACGGGACAGCTAGCACAGATACGCAGTATTTT.

DNA for the CDR3: TGCAGTGCTAGAGTGGCGGCCGACAATGAGCAGTTCTTC. Amino acids: CSARVAADNEQFF. This chain links TRBV20-1 with TRBJ2-1; D is unclear. V lost 1 base and J lost 5, with 9 bases in between. CDR3 size: 13 residues. Per the germline V gene, CDR1 is DFQATT and CDR2 is SNEGSKA (reference sequence).

The V gene is TRBV4-1, the J gene TRBJ2-1; D is perhaps TRBD1 or TRBD2 (5 bases each). Germline CDR1 MGHRA, CDR2 YSYEKL. The CDR3 totals 15 residues. V gave up 4 bases and J gave up 2 bases, with 12 bases separating them. In DNA, the CDR3 is TGCGCCAGCAGCCCTTTAGGGACCGCCTACAATGAGCAGTTCTTC. Protein product: CASSPLGTAYNEQFF.

CDR3 coding DNA: TGTGCCAGCAGCTGGACTAGCGGGAGGTCATGGACAGATACGCAGTATTTT. This translates into CASSWTSGRSWTDTQYF. The chain employs TRBV5-4 and TRBJ2-3; 14 bases align to TRBD2. Germline V gives CDR1 SGHNT, CDR2 YYREEE (reference sequence). With V trimmed by 3 bases and J by 3 bases, 6 bases remained unmatched. The CDR3 has 17 residues.

The chain recombines TRBV5-5 with TRBJ2-5; D call uncertain. V lost 4 bases to trimming and J lost 2 bases, with 12 bases between them. Per germline, CDR1 SGHKS and CDR2 YYEKEE (reference sequence). The CDR3 has 14 residues. In DNA form, the CDR3 reads TGTGCCAGCAGCCCGTGGACGGATCAAGAGACCCAGTACTTC. It is translated as CASSPWTDQETQYF.

The chain combines TRBV6-2 or TRBV6-3 with TRBJ1-5, with D possibly being TRBD1 (5 bases). Germline CDR1 and CDR2: MNHEY and SVGEGT. The CDR3 runs to 15 residues. The V end was cut by 10 bases, the J end by 5 bases, with 21 bases between. CDR3 sequence: CATRHEGVVDQPQHF. The DNA of the CDR3 is TGTGCCACTCGACACGAAGGGGTCGTTGATCAGCCCCAGCATTTT.

V is TRBV7-2 and J is TRBJ2-3; TRBD2 matches 7 bases. This CDR3 is built from 16 residues. J lost 4 bases, V lost 4 bases, and 11 bases had no gene match. Germline loops: CDR1 SGHTA, CDR2 FQGNSA. The CDR3 region has the DNA TGTGCCAGCAGCTCTAGCGGCCCAAGGGATCCAGATACGCAGTATTTT. Amino acid sequence: CASSSSGPRDPDTQYF.

This clonotype was observed a few times. The V call is TRBV6-2 or TRBV6-3, the J call TRBJ2-1; 10 nucleotides align to TRBD1. CDR3 size: 16 residues. Germline assignment: CDR1 MNHEY and CDR2 SVGEGT. The ends lost 5 bases at V and 2 bases at J; junction bases unmatched: 6. The DNA for the CDR3 is TGTGCCAGCAGTCGACGGACAGGGGGAGCCTACAATGAGCAGTTCTTC. This sequence encodes CASSRRTGGAYNEQFF.

In this sample, this clonotype turned up a few times. V is TRBV24-1 and J is TRBJ2-3; 14 bases map to TRBD2. In germline, CDR1 is KGHDR, CDR2 SFDVKD. J gave up 5 bases and V 3 bases, and 6 bases lay outside the gene matches. The CDR3 runs 17 residues. This chain's CDR3 is CATSDRLAGGHGDTQYF. The CDR3 DNA sequence: TGTGCCACCAGTGATCGACTAGCGGGGGGGCATGGAGATACGCAGTATTTT.